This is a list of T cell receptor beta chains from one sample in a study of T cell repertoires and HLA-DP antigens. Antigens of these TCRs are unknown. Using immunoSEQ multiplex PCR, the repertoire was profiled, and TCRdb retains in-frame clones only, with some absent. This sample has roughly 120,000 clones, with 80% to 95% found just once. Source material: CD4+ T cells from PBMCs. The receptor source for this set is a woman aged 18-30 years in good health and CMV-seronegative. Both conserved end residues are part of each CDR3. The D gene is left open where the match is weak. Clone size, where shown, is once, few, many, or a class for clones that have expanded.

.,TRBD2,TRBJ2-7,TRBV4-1,CASRMQAGGQYEQYF,TGCGCCAGCAGGATGCAAGCGGGGGGTCAGTACGAGCAGTACTTC
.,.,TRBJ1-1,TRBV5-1,CASSFNRGEAFF,TGCGCCAGCAGCTTCAATAGGGGTGAAGCTTTCTTT
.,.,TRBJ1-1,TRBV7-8,CASSLEGGRGTEAFF,TGTGCCAGCAGCTTAGAAGGTGGTCGCGGCACTGAAGCTTTCTTT
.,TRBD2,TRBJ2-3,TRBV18,CASSPLPGLAQSTDTQYF,TGTGCCAGCTCCCCGCTACCGGGACTAGCACAAAGCACAGATACGCAGTATTTT
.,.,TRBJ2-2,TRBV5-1,CASSLGQTYTGELFF,TGCGCCAGCAGCTTGGGGCAGACCTACACCGGGGAGCTGTTTTTT
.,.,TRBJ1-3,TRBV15,CATSRDGRGNTIYF,TGTGCCACCAGCAGAGATGGTCGGGGAAACACCATATATTTT
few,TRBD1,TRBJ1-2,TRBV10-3,CAIRGTGRNGYTF,TGTGCCATCAGGGGGACAGGGCGGAATGGCTACACCTTC
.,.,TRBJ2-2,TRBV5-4,CASSSRLGGVRNTGELFF,TGTGCCAGCAGCTCCCGCCTAGGTGGAGTTAGGAACACCGGGGAGCTGTTTTTT
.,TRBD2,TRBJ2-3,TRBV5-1,CASDGAGGRQDTQYF,TGCGCCAGCGATGGAGCGGGGGGGCGGCAGGATACGCAGTATTTT
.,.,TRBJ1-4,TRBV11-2,CASSLVRTGTTNEKLFF,TGTGCCAGCAGCTTGGTCCGAACCGGTACAACTAATGAAAAACTGTTTTTT
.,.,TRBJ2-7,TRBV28,CASSSSGQNSYEQYF,.
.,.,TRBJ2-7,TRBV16,CASSQWAGYEQYF,TGTGCCAGCAGCCAATGGGCGGGCTACGAGCAGTACTTC
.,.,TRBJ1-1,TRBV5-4,CASSLAVGTEAFF,TGTGCCAGCAGCTTGGCCGTTGGAACTGAAGCTTTCTTT
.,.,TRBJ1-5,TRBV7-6,CASSLAAQGIGNQPQHF,TGTGCCAGCAGCTTAGCAGCACAGGGTATCGGCAATCAGCCCCAGCATTTT
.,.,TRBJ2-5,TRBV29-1,CSVDGGTQYF,TGCAGCGTAGATGGGGGGACCCAGTACTTC
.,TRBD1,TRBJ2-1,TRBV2,CASSRQGANEQFF,TGTGCCAGCAGCAGACAGGGGGCGAATGAGCAGTTCTTC
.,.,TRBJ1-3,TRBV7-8,CASSPDSSGNTIYF,TGTGCCAGCAGCCCCGACAGCTCTGGAAACACCATATATTTT
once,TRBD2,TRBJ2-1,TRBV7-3,CASSLGGSGRQNEQFF,TGTGCCAGCAGCTTAGGAGGGAGCGGGAGGCAGAATGAGCAGTTCTTC
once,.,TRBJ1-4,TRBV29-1,CSVVTNEKLFF,TGCAGCGTTGTCACTAATGAAAAACTGTTTTTT
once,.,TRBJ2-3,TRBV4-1,CASSQATDTQYF,TGCGCCAGCAGCCAAGCGACAGATACGCAGTATTTT
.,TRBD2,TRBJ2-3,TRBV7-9,CASSPGSSGGTDTQYF,TGTGCCAGCAGCCCTGGGTCTAGCGGGGGCACAGATACGCAGTATTTT
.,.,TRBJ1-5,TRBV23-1,CASSQSMHRENSNQPQHF,TGCGCCAGCAGTCAATCCATGCACAGGGAAAATAGCAATCAGCCCCAGCATTTT
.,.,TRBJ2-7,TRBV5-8,CASSRPDYEQYF,TGTGCCAGCAGTAGACCTGATTACGAGCAGTACTTC
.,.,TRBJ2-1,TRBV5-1,CASSSFRQNNEQFF,TGCGCCAGCAGCTCCTTTCGACAGAACAATGAGCAGTTCTTC
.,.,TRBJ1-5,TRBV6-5,CASSYSIQPQHF,TGTGCCAGCAGTTACTCGATTCAGCCCCAGCATTTT
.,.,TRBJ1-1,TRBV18,CASSPAARRMNTEAFF,TGTGCCAGCTCACCAGCGGCCAGGAGGATGAACACTGAAGCTTTCTTT
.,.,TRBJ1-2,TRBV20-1,CSAESEYGYTF,TGCAGTGCCGAGAGTGAGTATGGCTACACCTTC
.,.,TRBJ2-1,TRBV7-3,CASSLIDTNEQFF,TGTGCCAGCAGCTTAATAGACACCAATGAGCAGTTCTTC
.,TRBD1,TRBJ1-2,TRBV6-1,CASSDDAPGQGRYGYTF,TGTGCCAGCAGTGACGACGCACCCGGACAGGGGAGATATGGCTACACCTTC
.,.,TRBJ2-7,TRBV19,CASSIRPGYEQYF,TGTGCCAGTAGTATTAGACCTGGCTACGAGCAGTACTTC
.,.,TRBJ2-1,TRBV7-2,CASSFPNEQFF,TGTGCCAGCAGCTTCCCAAATGAGCAGTTCTTC
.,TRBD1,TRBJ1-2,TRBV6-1,CASSGGTGSYGYTF,TGTGCCAGCAGTGGGGGGACAGGCTCGTATGGCTACACCTTC
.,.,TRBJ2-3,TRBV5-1,CASSYSFSTDTQYF,TGCGCCAGCAGCTACAGCTTTAGCACAGATACGCAGTATTTT
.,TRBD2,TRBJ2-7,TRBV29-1,CSVAQLAGGQYF,TGCAGCGTTGCCCAACTAGCGGGAGGGCAGTACTTC
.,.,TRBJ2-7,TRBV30,CAWSFLDGLPSYEQYF,TGTGCCTGGAGTTTCCTGGACGGACTCCCTTCCTACGAGCAGTACTTC
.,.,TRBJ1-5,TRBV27,CASSLRPGNSNQPQHF,TGTGCCAGCAGTTTAAGGCCTGGGAATAGCAATCAGCCCCAGCATTTT
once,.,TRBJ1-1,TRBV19,CATTYVGRRAFF,TGTGCCACGACCTACGTGGGCCGTAGGGCTTTCTTT
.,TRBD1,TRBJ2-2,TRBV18,CASSPLGTGAGELFF,TGTGCCAGCTCACCGTTGGGGACAGGGGCCGGGGAGCTGTTTTTT
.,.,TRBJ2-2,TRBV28,CASSFYRDTGELFF,TGTGCCAGCAGTTTTTACAGGGACACCGGGGAGCTGTTTTTT
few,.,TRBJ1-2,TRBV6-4,CASSDSGTWHYGYTF,TGTGCCAGCAGTGACAGCGGGACATGGCACTATGGCTACACCTTC
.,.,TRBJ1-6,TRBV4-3,CASSQGTENSPLHF,TGCGCCAGCAGCCAGGGTACAGAAAATTCACCCCTCCACTTT
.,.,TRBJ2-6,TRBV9,CASSVAGTSGANVLTF,TGTGCCAGCAGCGTAGCCGGGACTTCTGGGGCCAACGTCCTGACTTTC
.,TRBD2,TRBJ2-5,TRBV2,CASSPGTSDPNWETQYF,TGTGCCAGCAGCCCCGGGACTAGCGACCCCAATTGGGAGACCCAGTACTTC
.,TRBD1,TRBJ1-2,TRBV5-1,CASSWTGNYNGYTF,TGCGCCAGCAGCTGGACAGGGAATTACAATGGCTACACCTTC
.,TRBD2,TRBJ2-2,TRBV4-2,CASSQFSGTTGELFF,TGTGCCAGCAGCCAATTTAGCGGGACAACCGGGGAGCTGTTTTTT
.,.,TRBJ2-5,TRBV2,CASSERRGTETQYF,TGTGCCAGCAGTGAAAGACGGGGCACGGAGACCCAGTACTTC
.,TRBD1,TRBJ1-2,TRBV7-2,CASSPQFGQVYGYTF,TGTGCCAGCAGCCCACAATTTGGACAGGTCTATGGCTACACCTTC
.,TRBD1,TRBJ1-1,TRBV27,CASSLKYPGGFVKAFF,TGTGCCAGCAGTTTAAAATATCCAGGGGGATTCGTCAAAGCTTTCTTT
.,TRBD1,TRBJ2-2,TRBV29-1,CSVEGRDRDTGELFF,TGCAGCGTTGAGGGGCGGGACAGGGACACCGGGGAGCTGTTTTTT
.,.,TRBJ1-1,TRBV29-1,CSVRTLTALQNGTEAFF,TGCAGCGTTAGAACTTTGACAGCCCTACAGAACGGGACTGAAGCTTTCTTT
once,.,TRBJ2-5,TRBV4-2,CASSQVPESQETQYF,TGTGCCAGCAGCCAAGTTCCGGAAAGCCAAGAGACCCAGTACTTC
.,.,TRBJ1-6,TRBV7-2,CASSRTGSFYNSPLHF,TGTGCCAGCAGCCGGACCGGGTCCTTCTATAATTCACCCCTCCACTTT
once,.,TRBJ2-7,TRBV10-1,CASSESGTYEQYF,TGCGCCAGCAGTGAGTCGGGGACCTACGAGCAGTACTTC
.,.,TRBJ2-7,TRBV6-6,CASSYKGGTYEQYF,TGTGCCAGCAGTTACAAGGGCGGGACCTACGAGCAGTACTTC
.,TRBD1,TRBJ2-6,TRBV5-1,CASSLARFGQGAISGANVLTF,TGCGCCAGCAGCTTGGCCAGGTTTGGGCAGGGGGCGATCTCTGGGGCCAACGTCCTGACTTTC
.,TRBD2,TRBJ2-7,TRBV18,CASSLGWTSGSVNEQYF,TGTGCCAGCTCACTAGGTTGGACTAGCGGGAGTGTCAACGAGCAGTACTTC